Sequencing of this T cell receptor beta chain was carried out in a study of blood T cells in healthy people across ages (dated by TCRdb to between 2015 and 2017). Turning to the overall study: In model experiments, template switching captured roughly one uniquely barcoded TCR beta cDNA molecule for every two T cells. Donors of different ages were randomly distributed across sequencing lanes to avoid experimental bias. Age-related changes in TCR beta repertoire diversity were measured in the study by deep sequencing normalized with unique cDNA molecular identifiers. Using the same blood draw, the study looked at two additional independent replicas of 1 million unique cDNA reads for two donors, one aged 18 to 29 and the other aged 80 or older. The donors were split into four age groups: young (average about 15 years), middle-aged (39), aged (roughly 60) and long-lived (about 74). On the study overall, not on this receptor specifically: The CMV infection status of donors was not known, potentially confounding age-related changes in expanded clonotypes. There was a strong correlation between observed TCR beta diversity and the percentage of naive T cells measured by flow cytometry. As age increased, observed TCR beta diversity per million T cells dropped in a roughly linear way, and a significant reduction was already evident by age 40. Since profiling was done on bulk unsorted PBMCs, naive and antigen-experienced compartments could not be conclusively compared. Compared with the aged group, the long-lived group had more naive CD4+ T cells, fewer expanded clones and increased TCR diversity, suggesting age selection. Estimates of total diversity based on one million sequenced T cells were considered lower bounds and underestimates.

Concerning this clonotype itself: What antigen it recognizes has not been identified. It has no much larger one-base neighbor in the sample; base qualities were not kept.

The germline V and J ends show losses of 3 bases and 0 bases respectively, and no gene match explains 4 bases of the junction. The CDR3 goes from the cysteine to the phenylalanine over 16 residues. This entry keeps only the CDR3 DNA: 48 bases, framed from base 1. CDR1 and CDR2 were assigned from the germline V gene as SGHRS and YFSETQ. The roughly 39 donors, aged roughly 6 to 95 years, were systemically healthy Caucasian individuals from Russia. Ten milliliters of peripheral blood were drawn from each donor into EDTA-treated Vacutainer tubes. Ficoll-Paque density-gradient centrifugation was used to isolate PBMCs, with at least 6.5 million per sample. Total RNA was extracted from PBMCs with Trizol reagent, with at least 5 micrograms obtained per sample. For every donor, an aliquot of PBMCs went through flow cytometry to measure the percentages of naive CD45RAhigh/CD27high T cells. The receptor library was made with 5' RACE. Sequencing was carried out with an Illumina HiSeq 2500. The second PCR ran for roughly 6 to 11 cycles and used a J-beta primer mix along with a sample-barcoded 5' primer. A unique molecular identifier was introduced onto each TCR beta cDNA molecule by a template-switch 5' adaptor carrying 12 random nucleotides. Each sample yielded at least 3 million CDR3-containing paired-end reads. The Mint cDNA synthesis kit, primed by a TRBC-specific oligonucleotide, was used to synthesize first-strand cDNA from all RNA. Following uracil-DNA glycosylase treatment, all cDNA underwent a first 18-cycle PCR with the universal primers M1SS and BC2_uni_R. The original pipeline was this. Normalization of each sample was performed by random selection of 1 million high-quality reads, each carrying a distinct molecular identifier. Reads with shared molecular identifiers were discarded instead of being binned into consensus sequences. MiTCR, with a Q25 quality threshold and the strictest error-elimination algorithm, was used for CDR3 identification, clonotype clustering and error correction. A nonparametric unseen species model using Euler transformation provided a lower-bound estimate of total TCR beta diversity. Using fastp trimming at Q25 and MiXCR clonotype assembly, TCRdb reanalyzed the public sequencing data and kept in-frame beta chains. Rows with a matching CDR3 protein are joined into one entry that keeps the most common DNA and genes. The V and J calls follow TCRdb's processing rather than the paper's. In this sample the table shows fewer than 750,000 distinct CDR3 sequences, approximately 52% of which occur a single time. The ten largest clonotypes hold about 13% of the sample.

Sequenced sample: blood. The source is a woman over 75 in good health. The chain employs TRBV5-1 and TRBJ2-5, and TRBD2 matches 11 of the central bases. The CDR3 loop reads CASSWGLADYQETQYF. In nucleotide form, the sequence is TGCGCCAGCAGCTGGGGACTAGCGGATTACCAAGAGACCCAGTACTTC.